This record covers a single TCR beta chain. Each CDR3 protein is one row after TCRdb ran MiXCR on the 5' RACE reads. The data show 250,000 to 400,000 distinct CDR3 sequences, with 14% seen just once and around 23% held by the top ten. The CDR3 contains 14 residues. Germline assignment: CDR1 SGHTA and CDR2 FQGNSA. V lost 3 bases, J lost 7 bases, and 10 bases lay in between. This entry belongs to a study of T-cell memory formation after mild COVID-19. The rearrangement joins TRBV7-2 to TRBJ1-6; D possibly corresponds to TRBD1 (5 bases). Sequencing was done on a sample of PBMCs or a T cell subset sorted from them (not recorded which). The receptor was derived from a man aged 18 to 30 who had mild COVID-19 (a few samples of this study predate the infection). Cell type and time point are not known. CDR3 residues: CASSFGDLNSPLHF. The CDR3 DNA reads as TGTGCCAGCAGCTTCGGGGACTTAAATTCACCCCTCCACTTT.